This TCR beta chain was identified during a study of regulatory and conventional T cells in RAG deficiency. The study's findings and limits: Omenn patients showed >80% Treg-Tconv overlap and shorter CDR3 lengths. Shannon entropy fell and Simpson indices rose in RAG-deficient patients.

A word on this clone: Antigen: not known.

V dropped 2 bases and J dropped 4 bases, with 12 bases sitting between them. CDR3 length equals 14 residues. The germline V gene encodes CDR1 MNHNS and CDR2 SASEGT. Libraries were prepared by immunoSEQ multiplex PCR; TCRdb keeps only in-frame clonotypes and omits some of them. The data contain 30,000 to 40,000 clones, 89% of them singletons. The same sample was also studied in work on regulatory T cells. That source notes: Amplification used 52 TRBV primers and 13 TRBJ primers. Regulatory T cells showed the strongest V-J pair restriction and V/J gene skewing among patient repertoires.

Sequenced input: CD8+ T cells sorted from blood. This sequence joins TRBV6-1 and TRBJ2-7, with D perhaps TRBD2 (5 bases). This TCR derives from a human donor in good health. CDR3 nucleotide sequence: TGTGCCAGCAGTGAAATGGGTGGAGGTTACGAGCAGTACTTC. This sequence encodes CASSEMGGGYEQYF.